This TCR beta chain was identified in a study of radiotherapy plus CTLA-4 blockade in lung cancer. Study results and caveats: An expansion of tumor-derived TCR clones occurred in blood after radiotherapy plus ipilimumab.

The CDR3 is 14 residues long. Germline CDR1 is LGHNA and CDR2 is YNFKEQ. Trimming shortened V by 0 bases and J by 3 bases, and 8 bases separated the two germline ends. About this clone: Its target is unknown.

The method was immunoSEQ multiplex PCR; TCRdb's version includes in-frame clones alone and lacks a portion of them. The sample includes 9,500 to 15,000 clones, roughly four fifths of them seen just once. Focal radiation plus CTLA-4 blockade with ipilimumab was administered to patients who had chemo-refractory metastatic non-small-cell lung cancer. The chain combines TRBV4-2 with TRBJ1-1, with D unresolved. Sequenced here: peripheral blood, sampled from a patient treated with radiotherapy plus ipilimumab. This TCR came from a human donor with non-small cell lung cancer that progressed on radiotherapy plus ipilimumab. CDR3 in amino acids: CASSQDREDTEAFF. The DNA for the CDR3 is TGTGCCAGCAGCCAAGATAGGGAGGACACTGAAGCTTTCTTT.